Listed below are T cell receptor beta chains from one sample, sequenced in a study of T cells in localized non-small cell lung cancer. Profiling relied on immunoSEQ multiplex PCR, and the TCRdb table lists in-frame clones only, not all of them. The sample records several thousand clones, around 25% being singletons. Sequencing was performed on normal lung tissue next to the tumor, taken before any cancer treatment. These receptors originate from a man aged 35 to 70 with stage III squamous cell lung carcinoma. Each CDR3 is given with its conserved first and last residue. The D gene is left open where the match is weak. A clone size is listed for some rows: how often the clone was seen (once, few, many), or a class if it is expanded.

d_call: TRBD2
clone_size: NA
v_call: TRBV11-3
j_call: TRBJ2-3
cdr3_nt: TGTGCCAGCAGCTTGGGAGCGGGGGGCAGCACAGATACGCAGTATTTT
cdr3_aa: CASSLGAGGSTDTQYF

d_call: TRBD2
clone_size: NA
v_call: TRBV11-3
j_call: TRBJ2-5
cdr3_nt: TGTGCCAGCAGCTCGGTAGCGGGGGGAGATCAAGAGACCCAGTACTTC
cdr3_aa: CASSSVAGGDQETQYF

d_call: NA
clone_size: NA
v_call: TRBV11-3
j_call: TRBJ2-2
cdr3_nt: TGTGCCAGCAGCTTACAGGGTTCTCACACCGGGGAGCTGTTTTTT
cdr3_aa: CASSLQGSHTGELFF

d_call: NA
clone_size: few
v_call: TRBV10-3
j_call: TRBJ2-1
cdr3_nt: TGTGCCATCAGTGAGTCCCGGGTAAGAGATCTCGGTGAGCAGTTCTTC
cdr3_aa: CAISESRVRDLGEQFF

d_call: NA
clone_size: NA
v_call: TRBV19
j_call: TRBJ2-1
cdr3_nt: TGTGCCAGTAGTATAGCGGCCACTTACAATGAGCAGTTCTTC
cdr3_aa: CASSIAATYNEQFF

d_call: NA
clone_size: NA
v_call: TRBV2
j_call: TRBJ1-6
cdr3_nt: TGTGCCAGCAGTGATCTGACAGGAAGTAATTCACCCCTCCACTTT
cdr3_aa: CASSDLTGSNSPLHF

d_call: NA
clone_size: NA
v_call: TRBV29-1
j_call: TRBJ1-1
cdr3_nt: TGCAGTGGGGTTCGGGGGAACACTGAAGCTTTCTTT
cdr3_aa: CSGVRGNTEAFF

d_call: NA
clone_size: few
v_call: TRBV9
j_call: TRBJ1-4
cdr3_nt: TGTGCCAGCAGCCCCAACTTCGACAGTTTGAATGAAAAACTGTTTTTT
cdr3_aa: CASSPNFDSLNEKLFF

d_call: NA
clone_size: NA
v_call: TRBV9
j_call: TRBJ2-3
cdr3_nt: TGTGCCAGCAGGAAAGATCCAGATACGCAGTATTTT
cdr3_aa: CASRKDPDTQYF

d_call: NA
clone_size: few
v_call: TRBV9
j_call: TRBJ1-2
cdr3_nt: TGTGCCAGCAGTGCCGAATTCTTAATCACGTCCTATGGCTACACCTTC
cdr3_aa: CASSAEFLITSYGYTF

d_call: NA
clone_size: few
v_call: TRBV28
j_call: TRBJ2-5
cdr3_nt: TGTGCCAGCAGTTTGAGGGGGGGCCTGGAAGAGACCCAGTACTTC
cdr3_aa: CASSLRGGLEETQYF

d_call: NA
clone_size: medium-sized
v_call: TRBV11-3
j_call: TRBJ1-6
cdr3_nt: TGTGCCAGCAGCTTCGAAGGGCGGAATTCACCCCTCCACTTT
cdr3_aa: CASSFEGRNSPLHF

d_call: NA
clone_size: NA
v_call: TRBV11-3
j_call: TRBJ1-1
cdr3_nt: TGTGCCAGCGGACACACAGGGCCCGCCGCCCACCTGAACACTGAAGCTTTCTTT
cdr3_aa: CASGHTGPAAHLNTEAFF

d_call: NA
clone_size: few
v_call: TRBV19
j_call: TRBJ2-3
cdr3_nt: TGTGCCAGTAGTATTCAGGGGACAGATACGCAGTATTTT
cdr3_aa: CASSIQGTDTQYF

d_call: NA
clone_size: few
v_call: TRBV6-8
j_call: TRBJ1-1
cdr3_nt: TGTGCCAGCAGTCTACGGGGGACGAACACTGAAGCTTTCTTT
cdr3_aa: CASSLRGTNTEAFF

d_call: TRBD1
clone_size: NA
v_call: TRBV19
j_call: TRBJ2-3
cdr3_nt: TGTGCCAGTAGTAAGGGACAGAGCCGCACAGATACGCAGTATTTT
cdr3_aa: CASSKGQSRTDTQYF

d_call: NA
clone_size: NA
v_call: TRBV5-1
j_call: TRBJ1-1
cdr3_nt: TGCGCCAGCAGCCCCAGCCTAGGGGGAGGCGGCACTGAAGCTTTCTTT
cdr3_aa: CASSPSLGGGGTEAFF

d_call: NA
clone_size: few
v_call: TRBV4-1
j_call: TRBJ2-1
cdr3_nt: TGCGCCAGCAGCCAAGGCCAGGCGCGGGGGCGCAATGAGCAGTTCTTC
cdr3_aa: CASSQGQARGRNEQFF

d_call: NA
clone_size: NA
v_call: TRBV9
j_call: TRBJ2-7
cdr3_nt: TGTGCCAGCAGCGTATTTGAGAGCTCCTACGAGCAGTACTTC
cdr3_aa: CASSVFESSYEQYF

d_call: NA
clone_size: NA
v_call: TRBV19
j_call: TRBJ1-1
cdr3_nt: TGTGCCAGTAGTCACCAGGGGCGTGAAGCTTTCTTT
cdr3_aa: CASSHQGREAFF

d_call: NA
clone_size: NA
v_call: TRBV5-1
j_call: TRBJ2-3
cdr3_nt: TGCGCCAGCAGCTACAGACAGGGACTCACAGATACGCAGTATTTT
cdr3_aa: CASSYRQGLTDTQYF

d_call: NA
clone_size: few
v_call: TRBV6-8
j_call: TRBJ1-4
cdr3_nt: TGTGCCAGCAGTTCAGCAGACTCTAATGAAAAACTGTTTTTT
cdr3_aa: CASSSADSNEKLFF

d_call: NA
clone_size: NA
v_call: TRBV6-8
j_call: TRBJ1-5
cdr3_nt: TGTGCCAGCAGTCTACAGGGTGCAAATCAGCCCCAGCATTTT
cdr3_aa: CASSLQGANQPQHF

d_call: NA
clone_size: few
v_call: TRBV28
j_call: TRBJ1-6
cdr3_nt: TGTGCCACCACTTCGGGGAATAACGTGAATTCACCCCTCCACTTT
cdr3_aa: CATTSGNNVNSPLHF

d_call: NA
clone_size: NA
v_call: TRBV19
j_call: TRBJ2-1
cdr3_nt: TGTGCCAGTAGTATAGATCACTGGGCCGCTTACAATGAGCAGTTCTTC
cdr3_aa: CASSIDHWAAYNEQFF

d_call: NA
clone_size: medium-sized
v_call: TRBV9
j_call: TRBJ2-1
cdr3_nt: TGTGCCAGCAGTGACCCCGAGGGAGGGGGCTATGAGCAGTTCTTC
cdr3_aa: CASSDPEGGGYEQFF

d_call: NA
clone_size: few
v_call: TRBV30
j_call: TRBJ2-2
cdr3_nt: TGTGCCTGGAGTGTACCGGGGGCGACCGGGGAGCTGTTTTTT
cdr3_aa: CAWSVPGATGELFF

d_call: NA
clone_size: NA
v_call: TRBV6-8
j_call: TRBJ2-1
cdr3_nt: TGTGCCAGCAGTTACTCATGGGGCGGGAATGAGCAGTTCTTC
cdr3_aa: CASSYSWGGNEQFF

d_call: NA
clone_size: NA
v_call: TRBV28
j_call: TRBJ1-4
cdr3_nt: TGTGCCAGCAGTTTGAGGCTCGGAGATGAAAAACTGTTTTTT
cdr3_aa: CASSLRLGDEKLFF

d_call: NA
clone_size: NA
v_call: TRBV10-2
j_call: TRBJ2-2
cdr3_nt: TGCGCCAGCAGGGGGACCGGACCCCTCCTGAACACCGGGGAGCTGTTTTTT
cdr3_aa: CASRGTGPLLNTGELFF

d_call: NA
clone_size: NA
v_call: TRBV30
j_call: TRBJ1-1
cdr3_nt: TGTGCCTGGAGCGGAAGGAACATGAACACTGAAGCTTTCTTT
cdr3_aa: CAWSGRNMNTEAFF

d_call: NA
clone_size: NA
v_call: TRBV28
j_call: TRBJ1-2
cdr3_nt: TGTGCCAGCAGCCAACCCTGGACAGCAGAAAGCTATGGCTACACCTTC
cdr3_aa: CASSQPWTAESYGYTF

d_call: TRBD1
clone_size: NA
v_call: TRBV27
j_call: TRBJ2-7
cdr3_nt: TGTGCCAGCAGTTGGACAGGGGTTGGGGAGCAGTACTTC
cdr3_aa: CASSWTGVGEQYF

d_call: NA
clone_size: few
v_call: TRBV5-1
j_call: TRBJ2-1
cdr3_nt: TGCGCCAGCAGCTTGGAACAGACAGCGAATGAGCAGTTCTTC
cdr3_aa: CASSLEQTANEQFF

d_call: TRBD1
clone_size: NA
v_call: TRBV29-1
j_call: TRBJ1-5
cdr3_nt: TGCAGCGTTTCACAGGGGACTGGCAATCAGCCCCAGCATTTT
cdr3_aa: CSVSQGTGNQPQHF

d_call: NA
clone_size: few
v_call: TRBV2
j_call: TRBJ1-5
cdr3_nt: TGTGCCAGCAGTGAAGGGGGGTGGCGCGTGCATTTT
cdr3_aa: CASSEGGWRVHF

d_call: NA
clone_size: few
v_call: TRBV6-8
j_call: TRBJ1-1
cdr3_nt: TGTGCCAGCAGCTTAGTAGGCACTGAAGCTTTCTTT
cdr3_aa: CASSLVGTEAFF

d_call: NA
clone_size: NA
v_call: TRBV6-7
j_call: TRBJ1-6
cdr3_nt: TGTGCCAGCAGTCACACTACAGGAGGGGGAGGATATAATTCACCCCTCCACTTT
cdr3_aa: CASSHTTGGGGYNSPLHF

d_call: NA
clone_size: NA
v_call: TRBV6-8
j_call: TRBJ1-5
cdr3_nt: TGTGCCAGCAGCCTATATTCTAGGGATCAGCCCCAGCATTTT
cdr3_aa: CASSLYSRDQPQHF

d_call: TRBD1
clone_size: few
v_call: TRBV6-8
j_call: TRBJ1-6
cdr3_nt: TGTGCCAGCAGCTTCACGACAGGGGAGAATTCACCCCTCCACTTT
cdr3_aa: CASSFTTGENSPLHF

d_call: NA
clone_size: NA
v_call: TRBV30
j_call: TRBJ1-1
cdr3_nt: TGTGCCTGGAGTCGGACAATGAACACTGAAGCTTTCTTT
cdr3_aa: CAWSRTMNTEAFF

d_call: TRBD2
clone_size: medium-sized
v_call: TRBV11-3
j_call: TRBJ2-1
cdr3_nt: TGTGCCAGCAGCTTGGGCGGGGGGTCCAATGAGCAGTTCTTC
cdr3_aa: CASSLGGGSNEQFF

d_call: NA
clone_size: few
v_call: TRBV6-8
j_call: TRBJ1-1
cdr3_nt: TGTGCCACCCGGACGGGGCAGTTGAACACTGAAGCTTTCTTT
cdr3_aa: CATRTGQLNTEAFF

d_call: TRBD1
clone_size: NA
v_call: TRBV5-1
j_call: TRBJ2-5
cdr3_nt: TGCGCCAGCAGTTTGGACAGGGGAAGAGGGGAGACCCAGTACTTC
cdr3_aa: CASSLDRGRGETQYF

d_call: TRBD1
clone_size: few
v_call: TRBV11-3
j_call: TRBJ1-4
cdr3_nt: TGTGCCAGCAGCTGGAGTCTTCGGGACAGGGGCGTTGTCCAACTGTTTTTT
cdr3_aa: CASSWSLRDRGVVQLFF

d_call: TRBD2
clone_size: medium-sized
v_call: TRBV6-8
j_call: TRBJ2-3
cdr3_nt: TGTGCCAGCACCCTAGCGGGCCAATACTCAGATACGCAGTATTTT
cdr3_aa: CASTLAGQYSDTQYF

d_call: NA
clone_size: few
v_call: TRBV11-3
j_call: TRBJ1-1
cdr3_nt: TGTGCCAGCAGCGGAAGACATGGGAACACTGAAGCTTTCTTT
cdr3_aa: CASSGRHGNTEAFF

d_call: NA
clone_size: NA
v_call: TRBV18
j_call: TRBJ1-2
cdr3_nt: TGTGCCAGCTCGTCGCGGACGTCGGATGGCTACACCTTC
cdr3_aa: CASSSRTSDGYTF

d_call: TRBD1
clone_size: few
v_call: TRBV11-3
j_call: TRBJ1-4
cdr3_nt: TGTGCCAGCAGCTTATGGACAGGGGGTGAAAAACTGTTTTTT
cdr3_aa: CASSLWTGGEKLFF

d_call: NA
clone_size: NA
v_call: TRBV28
j_call: TRBJ1-3
cdr3_nt: TGTGCCAGCAGTCTCGAAGGGGGGACCATATATTTT
cdr3_aa: CASSLEGGTIYF

d_call: NA
clone_size: NA
v_call: TRBV18
j_call: TRBJ1-2
cdr3_nt: TGTGCCAGCTCACCAGAAGGGACTCCAGCATCCTATGGCTACACCTTC
cdr3_aa: CASSPEGTPASYGYTF

d_call: NA
clone_size: few
v_call: TRBV5-1
j_call: TRBJ2-4
cdr3_nt: TGCGCCAGCAGCTTGGAAAACCTGGGGAAAAACATTCAGTACTTC
cdr3_aa: CASSLENLGKNIQYF

d_call: NA
clone_size: NA
v_call: TRBV30
j_call: TRBJ1-4
cdr3_nt: TGTGCCTGGAGTGACGGTCGGGAAAAACTGTTTTTT
cdr3_aa: CAWSDGREKLFF

d_call: TRBD2
clone_size: few
v_call: TRBV19
j_call: TRBJ2-3
cdr3_nt: TGTGCCAGTAGCAGAACTAGCGGGGGGTCCACAGATACGCAGTATTTT
cdr3_aa: CASSRTSGGSTDTQYF

d_call: TRBD1
clone_size: NA
v_call: TRBV19
j_call: TRBJ2-2
cdr3_nt: TGTGCCAGTAGTATAGATGGTGCCGGGACAGGGATCGGGGAGCTGTTTTTT
cdr3_aa: CASSIDGAGTGIGELFF

d_call: TRBD1
clone_size: NA
v_call: TRBV18
j_call: TRBJ1-2
cdr3_nt: TGTGCCAGCTCACGCGGGGTACAGGGGGCTAACTATGGCTACACCTTC
cdr3_aa: CASSRGVQGANYGYTF

d_call: TRBD1
clone_size: few
v_call: TRBV9
j_call: TRBJ2-5
cdr3_nt: TGTGCCAGCAGCCCTCGACAGGGGAGGGAGACCCAGTACTTC
cdr3_aa: CASSPRQGRETQYF

d_call: NA
clone_size: once
v_call: TRBV19
j_call: TRBJ1-2
cdr3_nt: TGTGCCAGTAGTACCTTACAGGGCAGATATGGCTACACCTTC
cdr3_aa: CASSTLQGRYGYTF

d_call: TRBD1
clone_size: NA
v_call: TRBV6-8
j_call: TRBJ2-3
cdr3_nt: TGTGCCAGCAGCCGGGGACAGCTAGAGTCAGATACGCAGTATTTT
cdr3_aa: CASSRGQLESDTQYF